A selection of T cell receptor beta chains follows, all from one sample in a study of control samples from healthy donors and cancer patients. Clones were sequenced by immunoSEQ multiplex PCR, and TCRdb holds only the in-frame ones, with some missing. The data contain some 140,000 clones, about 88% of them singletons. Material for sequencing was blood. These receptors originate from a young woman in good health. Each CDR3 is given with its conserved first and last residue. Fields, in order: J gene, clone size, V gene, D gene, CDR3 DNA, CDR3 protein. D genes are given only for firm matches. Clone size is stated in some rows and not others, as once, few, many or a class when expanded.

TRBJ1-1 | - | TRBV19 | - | TGTGCCAGTAGTATAGAAGTGAACACTGAAGCTTTCTTT | CASSIEVNTEAFF
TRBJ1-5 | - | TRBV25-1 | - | TGTGCCAGCAGTGGTCCCGGGACCGGGGGCAATCAGCCCCAGCATTTT | CASSGPGTGGNQPQHF
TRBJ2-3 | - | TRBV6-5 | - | TGTGCCAGCAGCAGCGGGAGCACAGATACGCAGTATTTT | CASSSGSTDTQYF
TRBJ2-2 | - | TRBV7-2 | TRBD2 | TGTGCCAGCAGCTTAGTGCAGGGGACTAGCGGCCGCGGCACCGGGGAGCTGTTTTTT | CASSLVQGTSGRGTGELFF
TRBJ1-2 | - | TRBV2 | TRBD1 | TGTGCCGGTTGGACAGGGGGCGACTATGGCTACACCTTC | CAGWTGGDYGYTF
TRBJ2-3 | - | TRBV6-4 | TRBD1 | TGTGCCAGCAGTTTGACAGGGGGCAGGGGGGATACGCAGTATTTT | CASSLTGGRGDTQYF
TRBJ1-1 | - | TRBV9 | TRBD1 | TGTGCCAGCAGCCCCTGGGACAGTAGAAACACTGAAGCTTTCTTT | CASSPWDSRNTEAFF
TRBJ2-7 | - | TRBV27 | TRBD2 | TGTGCCAGCAGTACGACCGGGACTACCGCCTACGAGCAGTACTTC | CASSTTGTTAYEQYF
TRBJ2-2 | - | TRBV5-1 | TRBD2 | TGCGCCACCCAACCGACTAGCGGGATCGACGGGGAGCTGTTTTTT | CATQPTSGIDGELFF
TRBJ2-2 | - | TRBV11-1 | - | TGTGCCAGCAGCGAAGGGCCAAACACCGGGGAGCTGTTTTTT | CASSEGPNTGELFF
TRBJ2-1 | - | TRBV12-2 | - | TGTGCAAGTCGCTTAGGAGTCCGGGTATCGGGGACCCCCTACAATGAGCAGTTCTTC | CASRLGVRVSGTPYNEQFF
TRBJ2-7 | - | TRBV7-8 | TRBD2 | TGTGCCAGCAGCCCGTTAGCGGGACCCTACGAGCAGTACTTC | CASSPLAGPYEQYF
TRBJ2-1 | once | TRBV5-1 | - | TGCGCCAGCAGCTTAATTGATGAGCAGTTCTTC | CASSLIDEQFF
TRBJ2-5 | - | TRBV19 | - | TGTGCCAGTAGGGGCGGAGGGACGGTGGGGGGTGAGACCCAGTACTTC | CASRGGGTVGGETQYF
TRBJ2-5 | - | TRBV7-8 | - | TGTGCCAGCAGCATAGTCGGTTTATCGGAGACCCAGTACTTC | CASSIVGLSETQYF
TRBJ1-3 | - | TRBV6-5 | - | TGTGCCAGCATGGTCGGACGGGGTACTAGGGGCACCATATATTTT | CASMVGRGTRGTIYF
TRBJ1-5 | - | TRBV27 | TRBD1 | TGTGCCAGCACCCCAGGGGGAAACAGGGGGGGATTCGATCAGCCCCAGCATTTT | CASTPGGNRGGFDQPQHF
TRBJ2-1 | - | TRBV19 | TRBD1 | TGTGCCAGTAGTATCGACAGGGGACGCCTCAATGAGCAGTTCTTC | CASSIDRGRLNEQFF
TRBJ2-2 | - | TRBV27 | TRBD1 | TGTGCCAGCAGTCCCAGAAGACAGGGGGCAACGGGGGAGCTGTTTTTT | CASSPRRQGATGELFF
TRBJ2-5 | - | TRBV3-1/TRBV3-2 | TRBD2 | TGTGCCAGCGCCCACCTCATTGCGGGAGCTTTAGAGACCCAGTACTTC | CASAHLIAGALETQYF
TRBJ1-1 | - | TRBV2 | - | TGTGCCAGCAGTGTCACGACAGAGAACACTGAAGCTTTCTTT | CASSVTTENTEAFF
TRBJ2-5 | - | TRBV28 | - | TGTGCCAGCAGAATAGGATCGCCCCAAGAGACCCAGTACTTC | CASRIGSPQETQYF
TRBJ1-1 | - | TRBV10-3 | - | TGTGCCATCAGTGAGTCGGGATCCGGTGGGGGGCAGGGGACTGAAGCTTTCTTT | CAISESGSGGGQGTEAFF
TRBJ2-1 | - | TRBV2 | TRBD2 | TGTGCCAGCAGTGAGATGGCTAGCGGGAGGGATGAGCAGTTCTTC | CASSEMASGRDEQFF
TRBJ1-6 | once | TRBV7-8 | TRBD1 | TGTGCCAGCAGCTTAAGTTTCAGGTTAGGAGGGGGCGGATCACCCCTCCACTTT | CASSLSFRLGGGGSPLHF
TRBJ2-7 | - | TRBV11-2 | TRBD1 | TGTGCCAGCAGCTTAGGCAGGGGGCTGTCCTACGAGCAGTACTTC | CASSLGRGLSYEQYF
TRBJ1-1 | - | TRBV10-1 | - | TGCGCCAGCAGTGACCCCGAACAGGGTCCAGGGGACACTGAAGCTTTCTTT | CASSDPEQGPGDTEAFF